This TCR beta chain was recovered during a study of blood T cell repertoires in COVID-19. Study processing details: Quantification of nucleated cells was approximated via reference gene primer amplification. The repertoire was sequenced with immunoSEQ multiplex PCR; TCRdb's copy has only in-frame clones and lacks some. Clone size and the V and J calls come from that table; the DNA yielded D and trimming. The sample consists of roughly 100,000 clones, roughly 81% of them appearing once. The CDR3 sequence is 14 residues long. Trimming removed 5 bases at V and 0 bases at J, with 11 bases between. Germline V gene data show CDR1 as LNHDA and CDR2 as SQIVND (reference sequence).

The source is a man of 80 years or more with COVID-19, enrolled during active disease. J is TRBJ2-7 and V is TRBV19; tentatively, D is TRBD2 (6 bases). The sample taken for sequencing was peripheral blood. The CDR3 sequence is CASSWGGNSYEQYF. The CDR3 DNA reads TGTGCCAGTAGTTGGGGCGGGAACTCCTACGAGCAGTACTTC. Drawing the rest from reference TRBV19 and TRBJ2-7, the complete variable domain is DGGITQSPKYLFRKEGQNVTLSCEQNLNHDAMYWYRQDPGQGLRLIYYSQIVNDFQKGDIAEGYSVSREKKESFPLTVTSAQKNPTAFYLCASSWGGNSYEQYFGPGTRLTVT.